This T cell receptor beta chain was sequenced for a study of blood T cells in healthy people across ages (dated by TCRdb to about 2015). Study-wide context: In model experiments, roughly one uniquely barcoded TCR beta cDNA molecule per two T cells was captured by template switching. Age-related changes in TCR beta repertoire diversity were measured in the study by deep sequencing normalized with unique cDNA molecular identifiers. Four age groups were formed from the donors: young (average approximately 15 years), middle-aged (just under 40), aged (under 70) and long-lived (about 80). To avoid experimental bias, donors of different ages were distributed randomly across sequencing lanes. Using the same blood draw, the study looked at two additional independent replicas of 1 million unique cDNA reads for two donors, one aged 18 to 30 and the other aged 80 or older. The paper's findings and limits, for the study overall: As age increased, observed TCR beta diversity per million T cells dropped in a roughly linear way, and a significant reduction was already evident by age about 40. The long-lived group showed more naive CD4+ T cells, fewer expanded clones and increased TCR diversity than the aged group, suggesting age selection. There was a strong correlation between observed TCR beta diversity and the percentage of naive T cells measured by flow cytometry. Because donor CMV infection status was unknown, age-related changes in expanded clonotypes were potentially confounded. Since profiling was done on bulk unsorted PBMCs, naive and antigen-experienced compartments could not be conclusively compared. Estimates of total diversity based on one million sequenced T cells were regarded as lower bounds and as underestimates.

Library generation was performed with 5' RACE. The data were produced on an Illumina HiSeq 2500. The second PCR ran for roughly 7 to 11 cycles and used a J-beta primer mix along with a sample-barcoded 5' primer. A unique molecular identifier was introduced onto each TCR beta cDNA molecule by a template-switch 5' adaptor carrying 12 random nucleotides. At least 2.5 million CDR3-containing paired-end reads were obtained from each sample. The Mint cDNA synthesis kit, primed by a TRBC-specific oligonucleotide, was used to synthesize first-strand cDNA from all RNA. Following uracil-DNA glycosylase treatment, all cDNA underwent a first 18-cycle PCR with the universal primers M1SS and BC2_uni_R. Processing in the source paper ran as follows. For normalization, 1 million high-quality reads were randomly selected from each sample, with every read carrying a distinct molecular identifier. Reads sharing molecular identifiers were discarded rather than binned into consensus sequences. CDR3 identification, clonotype clustering and error correction used MiTCR with a Q25 quality threshold and the strictest error-elimination algorithm. A nonparametric unseen species model with Euler transformation was used to estimate a lower bound on total TCR beta diversity. TCRdb took the public reads, trimmed them with fastp at Q25, ran MiXCR for clone calling and kept in-frame beta chains. CDR3 protein duplicates are merged, each entry listing the most common genes and DNA. TCRdb, rather than the study authors, made the V and J calls. This sample lists roughly 860,000 distinct CDR3 sequences; 62% were detected once. The ten most abundant clones make up 25% to 35% of the sample.

Donors were 35 to 40 systemically healthy Caucasian individuals from Russia aged roughly 6 to 100 years. Each donor gave about 9.2 milliliters of peripheral blood, drawn into EDTA-treated Vacutainer tubes. PBMCs were isolated by Ficoll-Paque density-gradient centrifugation, with at least 7 million obtained per sample. Total RNA was extracted from PBMCs with Trizol reagent, with at least 5 micrograms obtained per sample. Naive CD45RAhigh/CD27high T cell percentages were measured by flow cytometry on a PBMC aliquot from every donor. From the cysteine up to the phenylalanine, the CDR3 has a length of 17 residues. Only the CDR3 portion is preserved as DNA: 51 bases, with reading frame beginning at the first base. From the germline V gene (reference sequence), CDR1 is LGHDT and CDR2 is YNNKEL. Unmatched junction bases come to 12, with V trimmed by 5 bases and J by 2 bases. The table lists this clonotype with a count of one. What antigen it recognizes has not been identified. Base qualities are not recorded, but no much larger clone differs from it by a single base.

Input material: blood. This sequence originates from a man aged 25 to 40 in good health. The V gene is TRBV3-1 and the J gene is TRBJ2-1, and 7 bases in between align with TRBD1. The CDR3 in this case is CASSSRASGQPYNEQFF. In nucleotides, the sequence is TGTGCCAGCAGCTCCCGGGCATCGGGACAGCCCTACAATGAGCAGTTCTTC.